The T cell receptor (beta chain) described here comes from a study of cytomegalovirus exposure and HLA in healthy donors. Primers: 60 Vbeta forward and 13 Jbeta reverse. Assay used: immunoSEQ multiplex PCR; TCRdb lists only in-frame clones, some missing. Recorded here are 80,000 to 100,000 clones; the top ten clones represent approximately 0.63%. CDR1 SEHNR and CDR2 FQNEAQ come from the germline V gene (reference sequence). This CDR3 comprises 14 residues. V was pared by 2 bases and J by 5 bases, with 5 bases of the junction left unmatched. General observations from the study: A later analysis, which compared TCR beta chains of equal frequency, found the HLA-associated ones more clonally expanded. In a later analysis, donors in an Asian-associated ancestry cluster reportedly had fewer N-insertions in productive TCRs than the cohort mean.

With regard to this clone: The antigen remains undetermined.

This TCR derives from a man aged 45-65 years in good health and CMV-seronegative. The sequenced sample consisted of PBMCs. The gene calls are TRBV7-9 and TRBJ1-1; TRBD1 matches at 7 bases. The CDR3 here is CASSLQGVGTEAFF. DNA for the CDR3: TGTGCCAGCAGCTTACAGGGGGTGGGTACTGAAGCTTTCTTT.